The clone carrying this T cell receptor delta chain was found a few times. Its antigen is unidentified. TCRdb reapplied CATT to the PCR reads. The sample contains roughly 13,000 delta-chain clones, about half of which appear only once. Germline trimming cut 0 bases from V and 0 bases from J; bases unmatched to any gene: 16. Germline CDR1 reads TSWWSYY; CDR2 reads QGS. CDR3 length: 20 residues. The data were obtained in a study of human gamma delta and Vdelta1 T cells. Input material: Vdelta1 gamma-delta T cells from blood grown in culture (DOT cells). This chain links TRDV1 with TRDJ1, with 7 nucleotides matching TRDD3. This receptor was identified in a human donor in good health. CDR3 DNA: TGTGCTCTTGGGGAACTACGGCTCTTACTGGGGCCCATTTACACCGATAAACTCATCTTT. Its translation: CALGELRLLLGPIYTDKLIF.